Listed below are T cell receptor beta chains from one sample, sequenced in a study of T cells in Graves' hyperthyroidism and ophthalmopathy. In TCRdb, the multiplex PCR reads were re-called with MiXCR into one record per CDR3 protein. The sample lists around 480,000 distinct CDR3 sequences; around 15% were seen once. The material sequenced was blood. The receptors shown here come from a woman aged 18-35 years with Graves' hyperthyroidism. The CDR3 runs from the conserved cysteine through the conserved F or W. The order of the fields is CDR3 length, V gene, CDR3 protein.

13,TRBV14,CASSQARIYGYTF
13,TRBV7-2,CASSPSSYTEAFF
16,TRBV6-2/TRBV6-3,CASTHRASGLTDTQYF
16,TRBV4-2,CASSQAAAGSTGELFF
13,TRBV30,CAWSFRAAGGYTF
13,TRBV20-1,CSACGRASNIQYF
16,TRBV12-5,CASGFATSGRGHEQFF
15,TRBV9,CASSVQAGVGNEQFF
13,TRBV11-3,CASSLFQGTEAFF
15,TRBV12-3/TRBV12-4,CASSHPSHQENEQFF
17,TRBV25-1,CASSEYGTTLNTDTQYF
14,TRBV6-1,CASGGHLVNTEAFF
14,TRBV2,CASSGGLPGAEQFF
13,TRBV12-3/TRBV12-4,CANSQNYTGELFF
16,TRBV7-9,CASSPLGGRGGGEQFF
15,TRBV7-9,CASSLRGSRNYEQYF
13,TRBV20-1,CSARDHGANVLTF
11,TRBV29-1,CSGWDWRGQYF
13,TRBV14,CASSPTVFYGYTF
14,TRBV9,CASSAIQGAHGYTF
14,TRBV11-2,CASRGEGVNTEAFF
14,TRBV7-8,CASSPQDYLVEQFF
12,TRBV30,CAWTGGNYEQYF
16,TRBV24-1,CATHPFGTGPPDEAFF
16,TRBV4-1,CASSQDQAAGMVGYTF
15,TRBV5-1,CAIIWPGQGNQPQHF
14,TRBV10-1,CASSTATRAYEQYF
13,TRBV19,CASKRTGDNEQFF
16,TRBV2,CASSGDSGSVTDTQYF
15,TRBV27,CASTPLGQGSYGYTF
12,TRBV12-3/TRBV12-4,CASSSRRDEQYF
13,TRBV24-1,CATGSVNTGELFF
16,TRBV2,CASSEFGQSLNYGYTF
12,TRBV12-3/TRBV12-4,CASSFGPSGYTF
14,TRBV14,CASSPPGQGYEQYF
14,TRBV7-9,CASSGIGGDTEAFF
16,TRBV12-5,CASGLIELAGAYEQYF
15,TRBV27,CASSSQTVAKNIQYF
12,TRBV19,CASIGRNTEAFF
15,TRBV27,CASSLSSGTYGTQYF
12,TRBV30,CAWSRGGDTIYF
16,TRBV7-3,CASNLQGAGINNEQFF
10,TRBV6-1,CASGREPLHF
13,TRBV29-1,CSVVGDRSNIQYF
15,TRBV6-1,CASIPVGGRGYGYTF
17,TRBV20-1,CSARAPLAGASYNEQFF
14,TRBV6-2/TRBV6-3,CASSYSFLTYEQYF
16,TRBV7-9,CASSQVGRALRYEQYF
17,TRBV10-3,CAISVGHFLPDNEKLFF
13,TRBV2,CASSETGTETQYF
16,TRBV25-1,CASSELGGPNTGELFF
14,TRBV6-6,CASSYRGFGQPQHF
16,TRBV5-1,CASSLEGYGSNQPQHF
17,TRBV20-1,CSARDAKGTGITGELFF
15,TRBV12-3/TRBV12-4,CASGLGAEAWVKLFF
14,TRBV7-9,CASSFGGLNYGYTF
16,TRBV7-9,CASIPPGTGTYNEQFF
13,TRBV12-5,CASGFQGSHEQYF
11,TRBV20-1,CSAYSGLGYTF